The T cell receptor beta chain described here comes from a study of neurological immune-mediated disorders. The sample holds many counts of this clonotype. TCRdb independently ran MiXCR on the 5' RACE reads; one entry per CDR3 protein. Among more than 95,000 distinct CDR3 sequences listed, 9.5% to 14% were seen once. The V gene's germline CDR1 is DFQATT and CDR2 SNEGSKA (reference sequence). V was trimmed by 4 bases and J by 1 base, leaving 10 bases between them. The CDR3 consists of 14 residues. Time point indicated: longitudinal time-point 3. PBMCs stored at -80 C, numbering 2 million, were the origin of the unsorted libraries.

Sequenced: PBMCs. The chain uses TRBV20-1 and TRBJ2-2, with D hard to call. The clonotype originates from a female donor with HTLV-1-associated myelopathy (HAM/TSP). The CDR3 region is CSATGFKNTGELFF. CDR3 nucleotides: TGCAGTGCTACGGGTTTTAAGAACACCGGGGAGCTGTTTTTT.